This T cell receptor beta chain was identified during a study of T cells in Graves' hyperthyroidism and ophthalmopathy. Points from the study as a whole: Through a model of 13 V-J features, ophthalmopathy was separated from stable hyperthyroidism.

V was shortened by 6 bases and J by 4 bases, with 13 bases between the two germline ends. This CDR3 is built from 14 residues. Amplified TCR beta CDR3 regions came from RNA transcripts. The HTBI primer set was used in a first-round RT-PCR of the TCR CDR3. TCRdb fed the multiplex PCR reads into MiXCR, producing one record per CDR3 protein. The table includes a few hundred thousand distinct CDR3 sequences, roughly 15% detected once. On this clonotype itself: Its antigen remains unknown.

The source is a woman in her 40s with Graves' ophthalmopathy. The sequencing input was blood. This sequence joins TRBV12-3 or TRBV12-4 and TRBJ2-1, with a possible D match to TRBD2 (6 bases). DNA for the CDR3: TGTGCCAGCAGATTCCGGGAGTCTTACAATGAGCAGTTCTTC. It is translated as CASRFRESYNEQFF.